The rows below give T cell receptor beta chains drawn from one sample of a study of long-term antiretroviral therapy in people with HIV. Measured with immunoSEQ multiplex PCR; TCRdb has only the in-frame clones, and not every one. Among tens of thousands of clones listed, roughly 80% were seen once. The input for sequencing was unsorted PBMCs, taken 1.5 years after starting antiretroviral therapy. The receptors come from a man between 18 and 35 years old with HIV. CDR3s include the opening cysteine and the closing phenylalanine or tryptophan. The order of the fields is clone size, D gene, V gene, J gene, CDR3 protein, CDR3 DNA. The D gene is left open where the match is weak. Some rows have no size entry. The others give once, few or many, or a class for an expanded clone.

NA	TRBD2	TRBV19	TRBJ2-3	CASRVAGGTDTQYF	TGTGCCAGTAGAGTAGCGGGAGGTACAGATACGCAGTATTTT
NA	TRBD2	TRBV5-1	TRBJ2-3	CASSSFSGTSGISTDTQYF	TGCGCCAGCAGCTCCTTTTCCGGGACTAGCGGAATTAGCACAGATACGCAGTATTTT
NA	TRBD1	TRBV7-2	TRBJ1-2	CASSRSTGGYGYTF	TGTGCCAGCAGCCGCTCGACAGGGGGCTATGGCTACACCTTC
few	NA	TRBV5-1	TRBJ1-3	CASSDSGNTIYF	TGCGCCAGCAGCGACTCTGGAAACACCATATATTTT
NA	NA	TRBV28	TRBJ1-5	CASRRSYSNQPQHF	TGTGCCAGCAGGAGGAGTTATAGCAATCAGCCCCAGCATTTT
few	NA	TRBV6-5	TRBJ1-4	CASSYSESEKLFF	TGTGCCAGCAGTTACTCGGAGAGTGAAAAACTGTTTTTT
NA	TRBD2	TRBV7-8	TRBJ2-7	CASSWLGGGLAGVEQYF	TGTGCCAGCAGCTGGTTGGGGGGGGGACTAGCGGGAGTTGAGCAGTACTTC
few	NA	TRBV25-1	TRBJ2-7	CASSEPDYEQYF	TGTGCCAGCAGTGAACCAGACTACGAGCAGTACTTC
few	NA	TRBV30	TRBJ1-2	CAWIRAGHYGYTF	TGTGCCTGGATAAGGGCAGGCCACTATGGCTACACCTTC
NA	NA	TRBV5-6	TRBJ2-5	CASSSDRIAAQETQYF	TGTGCCAGCAGCTCGGACAGGATAGCGGCACAAGAGACCCAGTACTTC
NA	TRBD1	TRBV6-5	TRBJ2-7	CASSSSTGGYEQYF	TGTGCCAGCAGTTCCTCGACAGGGGGCTACGAGCAGTACTTC
NA	NA	TRBV11-2	TRBJ2-2	CASSPPGHLPGELFF	TGTGCCAGCAGCCCTCCCGGACATTTACCCGGGGAGCTGTTTTTT
NA	NA	TRBV13	TRBJ2-2	CASSSTGEAGHTNDGELFF	TGTGCCAGCAGCTCCACGGGAGAGGCGGGTCACACGAACGACGGGGAGCTGTTTTTT
NA	NA	TRBV28	TRBJ2-7	CASSFPGGREQYF	TGTGCCAGCAGTTTCCCCGGGGGGCGAGAGCAGTACTTC
NA	NA	TRBV6-4	TRBJ2-2	CASSDGNTGELFF	TGTGCCAGCAGTGACGGCAACACCGGGGAGCTGTTTTTT
NA	NA	TRBV5-1	TRBJ2-1	CASSLDSMGNEQFF	TGCGCCAGCAGCTTGGATAGCATGGGCAATGAGCAGTTCTTC
NA	NA	TRBV6-6	TRBJ1-1	CASSVKQNTEAFF	TGTGCCAGCAGCGTTAAACAGAACACTGAAGCTTTCTTT
NA	TRBD2	TRBV5-6	TRBJ2-1	CASSRSGIAGVNEQFF	TGTGCCAGCAGCCGGAGTGGGATAGCGGGAGTTAATGAGCAGTTCTTC
NA	TRBD1	TRBV2	TRBJ2-1	CARGQTNNEQFF	TGTGCCAGGGGACAGACCAACAATGAGCAGTTCTTC
NA	NA	TRBV4-3	TRBJ2-6	CASSQERGSGANVLTF	TGCGCCAGCAGCCAAGAACGGGGCTCTGGGGCCAACGTCCTGACTTTC
NA	TRBD1	TRBV7-9	TRBJ1-1	CASSLAGTVLTVGAFF	TGTGCCAGCAGCTTAGCTGGGACAGTACTAACCGTTGGAGCTTTCTTT
NA	TRBD1	TRBV5-4	TRBJ2-5	CASSLEGATVQETQYF	TGTGCCAGCAGCTTGGAGGGGGCGACGGTCCAAGAGACCCAGTACTTC
NA	NA	TRBV11-2	TRBJ2-7	CASSLVLGEQYF	TGTGCCAGCAGCTTAGTCTTAGGCGAGCAGTACTTC
NA	TRBD2	TRBV5-1	TRBJ2-3	CASSLPSGTSTDTQYF	TGCGCCAGCAGCTTACCTAGCGGGACTAGCACAGATACGCAGTATTTT
few	NA	TRBV6-5	TRBJ2-1	CAAVGYDEQFF	TGTGCGGCAGTAGGGTACGATGAGCAGTTCTTC
NA	NA	TRBV7-9	TRBJ2-1	CASSPGTGGYNEQFF	TGTGCCAGCAGTCCAGGGACCGGGGGATACAATGAGCAGTTCTTC
NA	NA	TRBV30	TRBJ2-5	CAWGGETQYF	TGTGCCTGGGGGGGGGAGACCCAGTACTTC
NA	NA	TRBV11-2	TRBJ2-7	CASSLPHSYEQYF	TGTGCCAGCAGCTTACCTCACTCCTACGAGCAGTACTTC
NA	NA	TRBV7-9	TRBJ2-3	CASGAGTQYF	TGTGCCAGCGGAGCAGGCACGCAGTATTTT
NA	TRBD2	TRBV28	TRBJ2-7	CASLAGGPEEQYF	TGTGCCAGCCTAGCGGGAGGGCCAGAAGAGCAGTACTTC
NA	TRBD2	TRBV7-2	TRBJ2-3	CASRVGTSGTDTQYF	TGTGCCAGCAGAGTGGGGACTAGCGGGACAGATACGCAGTATTTT
NA	NA	TRBV30	TRBJ1-1	CAWSAYTEAFF	TGTGCCTGGAGTGCCTACACTGAAGCTTTCTTT
NA	NA	TRBV9	TRBJ2-1	CASSVGYEQFF	TGTGCCAGCAGCGTAGGCTATGAGCAGTTCTTC
NA	NA	TRBV21-1	TRBJ2-2	CASSKRYGPTRLNTGELFF	TGTGCCAGCAGCAAACGGTATGGGCCGACCAGGCTCAACACCGGGGAGCTGTTTTTT
NA	NA	TRBV5-6	TRBJ1-1	CASSLGVRGRAFF	TGTGCCAGCAGCTTGGGCGTACGGGGCCGGGCTTTCTTT
NA	NA	TRBV18	TRBJ2-7	CASSPNEGDGQYF	TGTGCCAGCTCACCTAATGAAGGGGACGGGCAGTACTTC
NA	NA	TRBV4-1	TRBJ2-7	CASSQETAYEQYF	TGCGCCAGCAGCCAAGAAACGGCCTACGAGCAGTACTTC
NA	TRBD2	TRBV5-6	TRBJ2-7	CASSLGTSVYEQYF	TGTGCCAGCAGCTTGGGGACTAGCGTCTACGAGCAGTACTTC
NA	NA	TRBV20-1	TRBJ1-1	CSASQGTEAFF	TGCAGTGCTAGTCAAGGGACCGAAGCTTTCTTT
NA	NA	TRBV10-3	TRBJ2-1	CATAWGNEQFF	TGTGCCACCGCTTGGGGGAATGAGCAGTTCTTC
NA	NA	TRBV7-8	TRBJ1-5	CASSSTGAVNQPQHF	TGTGCCAGCAGCTCCACCGGGGCAGTCAATCAGCCCCAGCATTTT
NA	TRBD2	TRBV7-9	TRBJ2-2	CASSFLAGEGTGELFF	TGTGCCAGCAGCTTCCTAGCGGGAGAGGGGACCGGGGAGCTGTTTTTT
NA	NA	TRBV5-4	TRBJ2-7	CASSLVPGGEQYF	TGTGCCAGCAGCTTGGTTCCGGGTGGCGAGCAGTACTTC
NA	NA	TRBV27	TRBJ2-1	CASSPTPSFSYNEQFF	TGTGCCAGCAGTCCCACCCCTAGTTTCTCCTACAATGAGCAGTTCTTC
NA	TRBD1	TRBV7-6	TRBJ2-2	CASSPPGQGNTGELFF	TGTGCCAGCAGCCCTCCGGGACAGGGCAACACCGGGGAGCTGTTTTTT
NA	NA	TRBV11-2	TRBJ1-1	CASSPGVNTEAFF	TGTGCCAGCAGCCCCGGTGTCAACACTGAAGCTTTCTTT
NA	NA	TRBV28	TRBJ2-7	CASSLGVGEIDEQYF	TGTGCCAGCAGTTTAGGGGTAGGGGAGATCGACGAGCAGTACTTC
NA	TRBD2	TRBV10-3	TRBJ2-7	CAITDRLAGGYEQYF	TGTGCCATCACTGACCGACTAGCGGGAGGCTACGAGCAGTACTTC
NA	NA	TRBV28	TRBJ1-5	CASTLGGIYSNQPQHF	TGTGCCAGCACACTCGGGGGGATCTATAGCAATCAGCCCCAGCATTTT
NA	NA	TRBV27	TRBJ2-3	CASTRGGRVTDTQYF	TGTGCCAGCACCAGGGGTGGGCGGGTTACAGATACGCAGTATTTT
NA	NA	TRBV18	TRBJ2-4	CASSPPNRWGKNIQYF	TGTGCCAGCTCACCACCGAACAGGTGGGGCAAAAACATTCAGTACTTC
NA	NA	TRBV5-1	TRBJ1-3	CASSLALSGNTIYF	TGCGCCAGCAGCTTGGCCCTGTCTGGAAACACCATATATTTT
few	NA	TRBV9	TRBJ2-2	CASRGRANTGELFF	TGTGCCAGCAGAGGCAGGGCGAACACCGGGGAGCTGTTTTTT
NA	NA	TRBV5-1	TRBJ1-1	CASSLDPSSTEAFF	TGCGCCAGCAGCTTGGACCCGTCGAGCACTGAAGCTTTCTTT
NA	TRBD2	TRBV4-3	TRBJ2-7	CASSPGLAGVYEQYF	TGCGCCAGCAGCCCGGGACTAGCGGGAGTCTACGAGCAGTACTTC
once	NA	TRBV10-3	TRBJ1-2	CAISDSTGNGYTF	TGTGCCATCAGTGACTCAACAGGGAATGGCTACACCTTC
NA	NA	TRBV19	TRBJ1-1	CASNQGNTEAFF	TGTGCCAGTAACCAGGGGAACACTGAAGCTTTCTTT